This T cell receptor (beta chain) derives from a study of blood T cells in healthy people across ages. General study results and limits: Whereas aged donors had fewer naive CD4+ cells, long-lived donors had more of them and higher diversity. Estimated diversity across one million T cells was deemed an underestimate. Per million T cells, the diversity of TCR beta decreased roughly linearly as age advanced.

Next came a second PCR, run for about 6 to 12 cycles, which used a sample-barcoded 5' primer along with a J-beta primer mix. Each single sample gave us at least 2.5 million CDR3-containing paired-end reads. TCRdb fed the 5' RACE reads into MiXCR, producing one record per CDR3 protein. The data show around 1.5 million distinct CDR3 sequences, with about 31% seen just once and 11% held by the top ten. Notes on this clonotype: The target antigen is unknown. Its ends do not fully match the called genes, so a read error is possible.

From germline, CDR1 is SGHRS and CDR2 YFSETQ. The CDR3 covers 13 residues. The TCR comes from a woman between 25 and 40 years old in good health. The V and J genes are TRBV5-1 and TRBJ2-7; 9 bases are a match to TRBD2. Source material: blood. The CDR3 sequence is CAGSQGTSWEQYF. CDR3 nucleotides: TGCGCCGGCAGCCAGGGGACTAGCTGGGAGCAGTACTTC.